Sequencing of this T cell receptor beta chain was carried out in a study of T cells after yellow fever vaccination. About the research overall: Each low-cell-number fraction was prepared by means of SMART-Seq v4 Ultra Low Input. Study-wide results and limits: Faster peaking, at day 5 versus 15, marked a secondary response that was weaker. The study noted that FACS-sorted repertoires could contain abundant clonotypes contaminating from the bulk population.

Template switching by 5'RACE produced TCR cDNA, adding a universal primer site and UMIs. TCRdb processed the 5' RACE reads anew with MiXCR; each CDR3 protein has one entry. The table includes 200,000 to 250,000 distinct CDR3 sequences, approximately 3% detected once. The table lists this clonotype with many counts. Its specificity is not known. This clonotype was obtained from a man aged 18 to 35 who received the YFV17D yellow fever vaccine. The starting material was CD4+ T cells sorted from PBMCs, obtained 10 days after the yellow fever booster vaccination.

DNA for the CDR3: TGCGCCAGCAGCCAAGGGAGGACCCGCGGGACCCAGTACTTC. It translates to CASSQGRTRGTQYF. The rearrangement links TRBV4-3 to TRBJ2-5; D might be TRBD2 (5 bases). Germline V lookup: CDR1 LGHNA, CDR2 YSLEER. Trimming left V 1 base short and J 7 bases short, with 13 bases between. There are 14 residues in the CDR3.